This T cell receptor (beta chain) appears in the sequencing data of a study of cytomegalovirus exposure and HLA in healthy donors. Germline V gives CDR1 KGHSH, CDR2 LQKENI. V gave up 1 base and J gave up 5 bases; unmatched junction bases: 1. The CDR3 covers 15 residues. For this clone: The antigen is not known.

Whole-study findings and limits: A cluster of highly shared sequence variants was likely a sequencing artifact. Researchers reported in a later analysis that a missense DCLRE1C variant was tied to TCR beta V- and J-gene trimming. A later look showed TCR association rates differing by HLA locus, highest for DRB1 and lowest for HLA-C.

This PCR relied on a set of 60 Vbeta primers and 13 Jbeta primers. Some clones are missing from TCRdb's copy, which holds only in-frame ones; the method was immunoSEQ multiplex PCR. The table records around 150,000 clones, around 72% of them present only once. The chain carries TRBV18 and TRBJ1-6; 8 bases align to TRBD1. This sequence was found in a man over 45 in good health and CMV-seropositive. The sample taken for sequencing was PBMCs. The CDR3 bases are TGTGCCAGCTCACCACTACAGGGGGATAATTCACCCCTCCACTTT. Its translation: CASSPLQGDNSPLHF.